These 14 T cell receptor beta chains share one sample of origin, sequenced in a study of control samples from healthy donors and cancer patients. Clones were sequenced by immunoSEQ multiplex PCR, and TCRdb holds only the in-frame ones, with some missing. The table shows around 190,000 clones, with approximately 92% occurring only once. Sequenced sample: blood. The source is a young man in good health.

The CDR3 loop is CASSLRAGGPSETQYF. DNA of the CDR3: TGCGCCAGCAGCTTGCGGGCGGGAGGGCCCTCTGAGACCCAGTACTTC. V gene TRBV5-1 combines with J gene TRBJ2-5; 9 bases align to TRBD2. The CDR3 consists of 16 residues. V shed 1 base and J 5 bases; nucleotides not matched to a gene: 9. CDR1 is SGHRS and CDR2 is YFSETQ in the germline V gene.

This chain connects TRBV29-1 to TRBJ2-1; 8 positions agree with TRBD1. Germline trimming cut 4 bases from V and 9 bases from J; bases unmatched to any gene: 8. The CDR3 covers 13 residues. Germline V gene data show CDR1 as SQVTM and CDR2 as ANQGSEA. The DNA of the CDR3 is TGCAGCGTTGGGACAGGGAAGTCGGGTGAGCAGTTCTTC. It specifies CSVGTGKSGEQFF.

The CDR3 loop is CASRGTGYTGELFF. The CDR3 coding sequence is TGTGCCAGCAGAGGGACGGGTTATACCGGGGAGCTGTTTTTT. The rearrangement uses TRBV7-6 and TRBJ2-2; D might be TRBD1 or TRBD2, each matching 5 bases. The V end was cut by 6 bases, the J end by 5 bases, with 13 bases between. The germline CDR1 and CDR2 sequences are SGHVS and FNYEAQ. CDR3 length equals 14 residues.

This chain joins TRBV7-9 and TRBJ2-7, with D possibly matching TRBD1 (6 bases). With 3 bases removed from V and 3 bases from J, the gap between germline ends came to 15 bases. Germline V CDR1 and CDR2: SEHNR, FQNEAQ (reference sequence). The CDR3 is 15 amino acids. The CDR3 here is CASSFDTGQDYEQYF. CDR3 DNA sequence: TGTGCCAGCAGCTTCGATACAGGGCAGGACTACGAGCAGTACTTC.

The chain is built from TRBV5-4 and TRBJ1-6; no definite D call. The V gene's germline CDR1 is SGHNT and CDR2 YYREEE (reference sequence). This CDR3 is built from 15 residues. V was pared by 5 bases and J by 5 bases, with 14 bases between. The CDR3 DNA is TGTGCCAGCAGAGCACACGGGGAGAATAATTCACCCCTCCACTTT. Its translation: CASRAHGENNSPLHF.

The V gene is TRBV7-9, the J gene TRBJ1-1, with TRBD1 matching 7 bases. The CDR3 sequence is 17 residues long. After removal of 2 bases from V and 0 bases from J, the junction contained 9 bases not matched to a gene. Germline CDR1 reads SEHNR; CDR2 reads FQNEAQ (reference sequence). As DNA, the CDR3 is TGTGCCAGCAGCTTACTACAGGGGCGTCTTATGAACACTGAAGCTTTCTTT. It is translated as CASSLLQGRLMNTEAFF. The whole variable domain, filled in from reference TRBV7-9 and TRBJ1-1, reads DTGVSQNPRHKITKRGQNVTFRCDPISEHNRLYWYRQTLGQGPEFLTYFQNEAQLEKSRLLSDRFSAERPKGSFSTLEIQRTEQGDSAMYLCASSLLQGRLMNTEAFFGQGTRLTVV.

The rearrangement uses TRBV10-1 and TRBJ2-7; 13 bases are a match to TRBD2. This CDR3 is built from 15 residues. V shed 2 bases and J 3 bases; nucleotides not matched to a gene: 1. Germline lookup yields CDR1 WNHNN and CDR2 SYGVQD (reference sequence). CDR3 sequence (DNA): TGCGCCAGCAGTGAGGGGACTAGCGGGGTCTACGAGCAGTACTTC. Protein: CASSEGTSGVYEQYF.

This chain links TRBV28 with TRBJ2-1, with 12 bases matching TRBD2. Germline loops: CDR1 MDHEN, CDR2 SYDVKM. V lost 6 bases to trimming and J lost 5 bases; unmatched junction nucleotides: 5. The CDR3 is 15 amino acids. The CDR3 region is CASSLRTSGDNEQFF. The CDR3 nucleotides are TGTGCCAGCAGCCTCCGGACTAGCGGGGACAATGAGCAGTTCTTC.

The V call is TRBV5-1, the J call TRBJ1-3; D is ambiguous. The CDR3 loop spans 13 amino acids. Germline assignment: CDR1 SGHRS and CDR2 YFSETQ. Trimming cost V 10 bases and J 0 bases, with 11 bases left between them. In DNA, the CDR3 is TGCGCCTCCGCACGATCCTCTGGAAACACCATATATTTT. This sequence encodes CASARSSGNTIYF.

The rearrangement uses TRBV10-3 and TRBJ2-7; TRBD1 agrees at 9 bases. Germline CDR1 ENHRY, CDR2 SYGVKD. This CDR3 contains 12 residues. V lost 8 bases to trimming and J lost 6 bases; unmatched junction nucleotides: 5. For the CDR3, the DNA is TGTGCCATCGACAGGGGGGCGGGCGAGCAGTACTTC. Encoded protein: CAIDRGAGEQYF.

The chain combines TRBV5-8 with TRBJ1-2; possible D gene TRBD1, 5 bases. This CDR3 comprises 13 residues. Germline V gene lookup returns CDR1 SGHTS and CDR2 YDEGEE. V lost 2 bases and J lost 5, with 10 bases in between. The CDR3 sequence is CASSFDGGYGYTF. Here the CDR3 DNA reads TGTGCCAGCAGCTTTGATGGGGGGTATGGCTACACCTTC.

This clone was counted between two and nine times. The V and J genes are TRBV14 and TRBJ1-1; the D gene is possibly TRBD1 (6 bases). This CDR3 contains 15 residues. Trimming pared 0 bases from V and 5 bases from J, leaving 13 bases between. The V gene's germline CDR1 is SGHDN and CDR2 FVKESK. CDR3 in DNA: TGTGCCAGCAGCCAAGATGTGGGGGGCCGGACTGAAGCTTTCTTT. Translated, it gives CASSQDVGGRTEAFF. Using reference TRBV14 and TRBJ1-1 for the parts outside the CDR3, the full variable domain is EAGVTQFPSHSVIEKGQTVTLRCDPISGHDNLYWYRRVMGKEIKFLLHFVKESKQDESGMPNNRFLAERTGGTYSTLKVQPAELEDSGVYFCASSQDVGGRTEAFFGQGTRLTVV.

The V call is TRBV2, the J call TRBJ2-7, with 7 bases identical to TRBD1. The CDR3 runs 13 residues. Trimming took 6 bases from V and 4 from J; bases not matched to a gene: 6. Germline V gene sequence: CDR1 SNHLY, CDR2 FYNNEI. The CDR3 loop is CASSTQGLYEQYF. CDR3 nucleotides: TGTGCCAGCAGCACACAGGGGTTGTACGAGCAGTACTTC.

The chain employs TRBV6-5 and TRBJ2-2; D is unresolved. Germline CDR1 reads MNHEY; CDR2 reads SVGAGI. This CDR3 has 15 residues. The ends were cut back, 5 bases at V and 2 bases at J, with 12 bases in the middle. CDR3 sequence reads: CASSRSRANTGELFF. The CDR3 region has the DNA TGTGCCAGCAGTCGAAGCCGGGCTAACACCGGGGAGCTGTTTTTT.